The 11 T cell receptor beta chains given below trace back to one sample, sequenced in a study of blood T cell repertoires in COVID-19. Sequenced by immunoSEQ multiplex PCR; TCRdb stores in-frame clones only, minus some. Found here are around 180,000 clones, 70% to 90% of them singletons; the top ten hold less than 3.5%. Sample: peripheral blood. The source is a woman aged 25 to 39 with active or convalescent COVID-19.

The genes are TRBV7-2 and TRBJ2-3, with 12 bases fitting TRBD2. The CDR3 runs 18 residues. Germline V gives CDR1 SGHTA, CDR2 FQGNSA. Unmatched junction bases numbered 13, after V lost 2 bases and J lost 7 bases. CDR3: CASSLQVPSGRAGNTQYF. CDR3 nucleotides: TGTGCCAGCAGCTTACAAGTCCCTAGCGGGAGGGCCGGCAATACGCAGTATTTT.

The chain combines TRBV28 with TRBJ1-2; TRBD1 agrees at 8 bases. Germline loops: CDR1 MDHEN, CDR2 SYDVKM. The CDR3 is 12 residues long. The CDR3 here is CATGTGDYGYTF. The CDR3 DNA sequence: TGTGCAACCGGGACAGGAGACTATGGCTACACCTTC.

The genes are TRBV19 and TRBJ2-1; D perhaps matches TRBD1 (5 bases). The V gene's germline CDR1 is LNHDA and CDR2 SQIVND (reference sequence). Deletions cut 5 bases from V and 8 bases from J, with 10 bases between. This CDR3 has 12 residues. This chain's CDR3 is CASSLGRDEQFF. The CDR3 bases are TGTGCCAGTAGTTTGGGGCGCGATGAGCAGTTCTTC.

The V gene is TRBV2, the J gene TRBJ2-7, with 8 bases aligning to TRBD1. The CDR3 has 14 amino acids. V shed 7 bases and J 2 bases; nucleotides not matched to a gene: 7. Looked up from germline, CDR1 is SNHLY and CDR2 is FYNNEI. This chain's CDR3 is CASTSGTGPYEQYF. As DNA, the CDR3 is TGTGCCAGCACTTCCGGGACAGGACCCTACGAGCAGTACTTC.

CDR3 residues: CASVDRGVSTQYF. DNA of the CDR3: TGTGCCAGCGTTGACAGGGGGGTATCGACCCAGTACTTC. The J gene is TRBJ2-5, the V gene TRBV25-1; TRBD1 aligns across 9 bases. J was trimmed by 7 bases and V by 8 bases; bases with no gene match: 8. This CDR3 contains 13 residues. Germline CDR1 reads MGHDK; CDR2 reads SYGVNS.

This clone was detected only a few times. This chain connects TRBV3-1 (or the pseudogene TRBV3-2) to TRBJ2-1, with 9 bases aligning to TRBD2. V trimming: 1 base; J trimming: 15 bases; junction bases outside the gene matches: 4. The length of the CDR3 is 12 residues. Germline CDR1 reads LGHDT; CDR2 reads YNNKEL (reference sequence). The CDR3 coding sequence is TGTGCCAGCAGCCAAGCTGGGACTAGCTGGTTCTTC. It yields the protein CASSQAGTSWFF.

In DNA form, the CDR3 reads TGTGCCAGCAGGGGAGCGACCGGGACAGGGACTGGAAACACCATATATTTT. Translated, it gives CASRGATGTGTGNTIYF. This sequence joins TRBV28 and TRBJ1-3; 9 nucleotides align to TRBD1. With 6 bases clipped from V and 2 bases from J, the junction kept 11 bases outside the gene matches. The CDR3 covers 17 residues. Germline values: CDR1 MDHEN, CDR2 SYDVKM.

The genes are TRBV9 and TRBJ2-2; possibly TRBD1 for D (6 bases). Germline CDR1 reads SGDLS; CDR2 reads YYNGEE. The CDR3 runs to 15 residues. The V end lost 0 bases, the J end lost 5 bases, and 11 bases lay between the germline ends. In DNA, the CDR3 is TGTGCCAGCAGCGTAGGTGGGACAAAAACCGGGGAGCTGTTTTTT. This translates into CASSVGGTKTGELFF.

The chain recombines TRBV12-1 with TRBJ2-7; the D call TRBD1 from the table was never checked on the DNA. TRBV12-1 is designated a pseudogene. CDR3 length equals 16 residues. The CDR3 coding sequence is TGTGCCTCTCTACGGTCCAGGGGAGTTATCGTCTACGAGCAGTACTTC. Protein: CASLRSRGVIVYEQYF.

The chain employs TRBV5-1 and TRBJ2-7; the D gene is possibly TRBD1 (5 bases). Germline V CDR1 and CDR2: SGHRS, YFSETQ. The CDR3 sequence is 12 residues long. With 1 base removed from V and 3 bases from J, the gap between germline ends came to 5 bases. The CDR3 protein is CASSLQGYEQYF. The CDR3 bases are TGCGCCAGCAGCTTGCAGGGCTACGAGCAGTACTTC.

At least ten counts were recorded for this clone. The V and J genes are TRBV9 and TRBJ1-1; no reliable D call. Germline lookup yields CDR1 SGDLS and CDR2 YYNGEE. V lost 1 base, J lost 5 bases, and 12 bases lay in between. The CDR3 totals 14 residues. CDR3 protein: CASSVSGDLTEAFF. In DNA form, the CDR3 reads TGTGCCAGCAGCGTATCCGGGGATTTGACTGAAGCTTTCTTT.